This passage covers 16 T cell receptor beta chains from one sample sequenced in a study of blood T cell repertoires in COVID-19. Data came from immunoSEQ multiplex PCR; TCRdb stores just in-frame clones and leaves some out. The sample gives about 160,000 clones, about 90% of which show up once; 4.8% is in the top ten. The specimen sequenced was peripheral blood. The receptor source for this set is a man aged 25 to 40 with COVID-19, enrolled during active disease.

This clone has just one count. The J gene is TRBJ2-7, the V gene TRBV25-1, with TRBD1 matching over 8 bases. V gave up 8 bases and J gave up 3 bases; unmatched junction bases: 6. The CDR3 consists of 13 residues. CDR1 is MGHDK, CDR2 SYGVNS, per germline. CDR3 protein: CASATGGGYEQYF. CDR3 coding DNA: TGTGCCAGCGCCACAGGGGGAGGCTACGAGCAGTACTTC.

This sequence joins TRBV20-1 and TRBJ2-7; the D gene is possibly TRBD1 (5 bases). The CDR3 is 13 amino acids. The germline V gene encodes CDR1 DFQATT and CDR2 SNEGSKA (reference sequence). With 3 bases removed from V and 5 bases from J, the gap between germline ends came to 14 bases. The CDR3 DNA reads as TGCAGTGCTAGTCCCCAGGGTTTGAACGAGCAGTACTTC. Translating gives CSASPQGLNEQYF.

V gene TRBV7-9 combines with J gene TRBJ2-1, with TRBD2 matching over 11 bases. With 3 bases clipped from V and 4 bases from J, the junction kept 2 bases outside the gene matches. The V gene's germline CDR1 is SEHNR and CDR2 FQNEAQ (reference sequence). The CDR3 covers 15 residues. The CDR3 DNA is TGTGCCAGCAGCTTCCCTAGCGGGAGGTACAATGAGCAGTTCTTC. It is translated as CASSFPSGRYNEQFF.

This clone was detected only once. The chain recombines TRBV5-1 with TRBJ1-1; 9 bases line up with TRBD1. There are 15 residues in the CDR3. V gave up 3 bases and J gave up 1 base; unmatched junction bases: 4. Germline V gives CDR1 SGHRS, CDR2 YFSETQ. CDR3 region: CASSSLGQGNTEAFF. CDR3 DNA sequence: TGCGCCAGCAGCTCCCTGGGACAGGGGAACACTGAAGCTTTCTTT.

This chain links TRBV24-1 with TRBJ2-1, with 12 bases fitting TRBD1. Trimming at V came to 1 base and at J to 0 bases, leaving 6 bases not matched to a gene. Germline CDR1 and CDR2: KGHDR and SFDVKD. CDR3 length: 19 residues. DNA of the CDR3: TGTGCCACCAGTGATTTCGACCGGGACAGGGGGCCCTCCTACAATGAGCAGTTCTTC. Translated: CATSDFDRDRGPSYNEQFF.

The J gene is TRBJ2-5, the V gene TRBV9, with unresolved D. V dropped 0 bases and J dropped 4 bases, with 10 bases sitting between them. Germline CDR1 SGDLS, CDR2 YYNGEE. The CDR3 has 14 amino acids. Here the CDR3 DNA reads TGTGCCAGCAGCGTAGGTTTTAGCACAGAGACCCAGTACTTC. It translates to CASSVGFSTETQYF.

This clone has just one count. The CDR3 loop is CASSQGAGIREAFF. The CDR3 region has the DNA TGTGCCAGCAGCCAAGGAGCCGGGATAAGAGAAGCTTTCTTT. The J gene is TRBJ1-1, the V gene TRBV3-1 (or the pseudogene TRBV3-2); D gene unclear. This CDR3 has 14 residues. Germline V gives CDR1 LGHDT, CDR2 YNNKEL (reference sequence). Trimming took off 1 base at V and 8 bases at J, with 14 bases between the two ends.

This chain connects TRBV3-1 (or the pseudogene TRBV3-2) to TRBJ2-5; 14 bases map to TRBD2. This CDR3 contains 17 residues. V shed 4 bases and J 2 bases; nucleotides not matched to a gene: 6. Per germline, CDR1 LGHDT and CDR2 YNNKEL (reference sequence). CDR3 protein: CASSPGLAGGQQETQYF. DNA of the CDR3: TGTGCCAGCAGCCCCGGACTAGCGGGAGGCCAACAAGAGACCCAGTACTTC.

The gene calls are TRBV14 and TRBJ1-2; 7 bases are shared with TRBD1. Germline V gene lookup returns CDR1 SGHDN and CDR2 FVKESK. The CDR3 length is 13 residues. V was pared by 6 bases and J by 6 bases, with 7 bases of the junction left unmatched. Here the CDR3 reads CASRLTGKDGYTF. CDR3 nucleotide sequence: TGTGCCAGCAGGTTGACAGGGAAAGATGGCTACACCTTC.

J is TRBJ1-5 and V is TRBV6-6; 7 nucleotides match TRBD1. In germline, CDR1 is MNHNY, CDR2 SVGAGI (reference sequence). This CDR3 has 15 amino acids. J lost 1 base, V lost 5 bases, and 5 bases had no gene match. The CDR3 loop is CASSKGTVSNQPQHF. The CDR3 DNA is TGTGCCAGCAGTAAGGGGACAGTGAGCAATCAGCCCCAGCATTTT.

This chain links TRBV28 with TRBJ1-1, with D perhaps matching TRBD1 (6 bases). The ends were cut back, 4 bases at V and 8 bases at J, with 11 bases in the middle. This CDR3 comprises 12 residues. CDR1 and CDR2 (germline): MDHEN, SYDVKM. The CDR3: CASSSSGAEAFF. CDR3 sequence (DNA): TGTGCCAGCAGTTCTTCAGGGGCCGAAGCTTTCTTT.

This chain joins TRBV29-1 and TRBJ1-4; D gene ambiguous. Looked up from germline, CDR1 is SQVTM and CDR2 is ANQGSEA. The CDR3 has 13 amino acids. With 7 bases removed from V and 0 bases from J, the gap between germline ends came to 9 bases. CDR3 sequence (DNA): TGCAGCGGACGACACTCAACTAATGAAAAACTGTTTTTT. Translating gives CSGRHSTNEKLFF. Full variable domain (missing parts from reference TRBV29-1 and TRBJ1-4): SAVISQKPSRDICQRGTSLTIQCQVDSQVTMMFWYRQQPGQSLTLIATANQGSEATYESGFVIDKFPISRPNLTFSTLTVSNMSPEDSSIYLCSGRHSTNEKLFFGSGTQLSVL.

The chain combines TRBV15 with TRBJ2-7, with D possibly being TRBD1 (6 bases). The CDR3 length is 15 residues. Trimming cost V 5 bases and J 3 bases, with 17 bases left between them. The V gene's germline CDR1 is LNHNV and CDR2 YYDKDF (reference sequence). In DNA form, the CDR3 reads TGTGCCACCAGCTCTGCAGGGGTGAGGGGCTACGAGCAGTACTTC. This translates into CATSSAGVRGYEQYF.

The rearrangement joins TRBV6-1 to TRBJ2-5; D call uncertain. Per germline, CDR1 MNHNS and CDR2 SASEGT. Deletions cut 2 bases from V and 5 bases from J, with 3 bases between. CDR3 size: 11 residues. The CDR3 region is CASSEQETQYF. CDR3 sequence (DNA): TGTGCCAGCAGTGAACAGGAGACCCAGTACTTC.

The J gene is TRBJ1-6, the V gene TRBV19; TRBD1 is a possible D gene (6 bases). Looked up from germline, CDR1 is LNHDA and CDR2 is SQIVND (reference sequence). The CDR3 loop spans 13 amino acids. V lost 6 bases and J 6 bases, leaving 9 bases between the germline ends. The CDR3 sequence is CASRGQSNSPLHF. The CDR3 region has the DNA TGTGCCAGTAGGGGACAATCTAATTCACCCCTCCACTTT.

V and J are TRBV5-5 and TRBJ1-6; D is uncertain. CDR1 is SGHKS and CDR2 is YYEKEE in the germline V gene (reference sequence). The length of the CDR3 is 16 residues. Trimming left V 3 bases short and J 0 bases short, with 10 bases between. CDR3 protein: CASSSHHSSYNSPLHF. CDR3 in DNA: TGTGCCAGCAGCTCGCATCACAGCTCCTATAATTCACCCCTCCACTTT.